This T cell receptor (beta chain) was retrieved from a study of cytomegalovirus exposure and HLA in healthy donors. Study-wide results and caveats: Most of the TCR beta V segments (in an earlier analysis) were productive either about 87% or about 30% of the time.

CDR1 and CDR2 from the germline V gene are MGHRA and YSYEKL. The CDR3 is 16 residues long. PCR amplification relied on 60 Vbeta primers (plus 13 Jbeta primers). This table comes from immunoSEQ multiplex PCR, and its TCRdb copy is limited to in-frame clones, with some not included. This table holds more than 120,000 clones, around 86% found once. Regarding this clone: Its specificity is not known. At one end the junction does not follow the germline gene, possibly because of a read error.

This clonotype originated in a woman under 40 in good health and CMV-seronegative. Input material: PBMCs. The chain is built from TRBV4-1 and TRBJ2-3; 14 nucleotides agree with TRBD2. CDR3 sequence reads: CASGHPGLAGDDTQYF. CDR3 nucleotides: TGCGCCAGCGGCCATCCGGGACTAGCGGGAGACGATACGCAGTATTTT.